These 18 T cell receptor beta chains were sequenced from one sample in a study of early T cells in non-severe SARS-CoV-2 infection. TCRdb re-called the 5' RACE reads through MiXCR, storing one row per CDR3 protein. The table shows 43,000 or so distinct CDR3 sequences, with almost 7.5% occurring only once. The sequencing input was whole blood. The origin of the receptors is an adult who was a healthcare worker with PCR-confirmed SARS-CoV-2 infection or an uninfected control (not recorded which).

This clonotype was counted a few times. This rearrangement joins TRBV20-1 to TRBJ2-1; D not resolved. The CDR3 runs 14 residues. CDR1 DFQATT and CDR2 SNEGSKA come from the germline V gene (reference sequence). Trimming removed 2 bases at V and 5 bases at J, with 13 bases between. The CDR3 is CSARTWGRDNEQFF. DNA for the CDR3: TGCAGTGCTAGAACCTGGGGAAGGGACAATGAGCAGTTCTTC.

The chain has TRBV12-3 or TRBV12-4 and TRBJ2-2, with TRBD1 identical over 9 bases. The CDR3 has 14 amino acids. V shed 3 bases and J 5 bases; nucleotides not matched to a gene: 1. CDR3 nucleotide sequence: TGTGCCAGCAGTTTCGACAGGGGGACCGGGGAGCTGTTTTTT. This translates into CASSFDRGTGELFF.

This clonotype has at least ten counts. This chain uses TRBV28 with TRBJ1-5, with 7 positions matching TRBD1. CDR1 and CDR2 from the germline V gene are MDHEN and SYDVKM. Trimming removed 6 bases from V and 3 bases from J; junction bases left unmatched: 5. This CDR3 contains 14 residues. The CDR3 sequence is CASRHDRDNQPQHF. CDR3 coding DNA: TGTGCCAGCAGACACGACAGGGACAATCAGCCCCAGCATTTT.

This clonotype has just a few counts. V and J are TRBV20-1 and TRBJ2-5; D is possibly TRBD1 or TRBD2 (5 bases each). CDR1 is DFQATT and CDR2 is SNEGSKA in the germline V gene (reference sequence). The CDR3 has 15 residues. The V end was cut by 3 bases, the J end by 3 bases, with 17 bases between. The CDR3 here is CSARGPNGAEETQYF. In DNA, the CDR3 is TGCAGTGCTAGGGGCCCCAACGGGGCCGAAGAGACCCAGTACTTC.

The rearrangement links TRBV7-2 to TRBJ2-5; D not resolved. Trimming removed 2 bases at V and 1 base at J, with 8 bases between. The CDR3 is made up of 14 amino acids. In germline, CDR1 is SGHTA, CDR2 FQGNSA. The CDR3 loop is CASSLSRAQETQYF. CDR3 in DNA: TGTGCCAGCAGCTTAAGTCGGGCCCAAGAGACCCAGTACTTC.

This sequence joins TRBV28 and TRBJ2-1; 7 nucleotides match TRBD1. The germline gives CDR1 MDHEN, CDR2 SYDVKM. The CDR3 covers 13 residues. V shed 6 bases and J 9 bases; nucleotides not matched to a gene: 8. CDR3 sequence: CASRRQGPSEQFF. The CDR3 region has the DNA TGTGCCAGCAGACGACAGGGACCCAGTGAGCAGTTCTTC.

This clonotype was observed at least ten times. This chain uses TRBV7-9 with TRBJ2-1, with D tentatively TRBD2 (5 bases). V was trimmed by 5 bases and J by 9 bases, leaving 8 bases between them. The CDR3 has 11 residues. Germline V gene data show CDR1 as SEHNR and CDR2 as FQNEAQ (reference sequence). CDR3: CASSRGLEQFF. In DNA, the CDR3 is TGTGCCAGCAGCCGAGGGCTTGAGCAGTTCTTC.

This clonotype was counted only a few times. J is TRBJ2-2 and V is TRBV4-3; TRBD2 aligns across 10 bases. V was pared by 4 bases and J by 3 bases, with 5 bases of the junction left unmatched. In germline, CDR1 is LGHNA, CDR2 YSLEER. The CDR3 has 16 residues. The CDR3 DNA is TGCGCCAGCAGCCCCAGCGGGGGGGGATACACCGGGGAGCTGTTTTTT. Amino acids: CASSPSGGGYTGELFF.

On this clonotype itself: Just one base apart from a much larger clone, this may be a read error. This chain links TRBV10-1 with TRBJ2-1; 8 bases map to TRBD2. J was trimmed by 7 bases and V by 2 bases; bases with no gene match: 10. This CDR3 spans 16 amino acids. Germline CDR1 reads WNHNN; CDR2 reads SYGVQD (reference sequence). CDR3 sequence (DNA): TGCGCCAGCAGTGAGGGACTAACGGGGGGGCTGAATGAGCAGTTCTTC. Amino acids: CASSEGLTGGLNEQFF.

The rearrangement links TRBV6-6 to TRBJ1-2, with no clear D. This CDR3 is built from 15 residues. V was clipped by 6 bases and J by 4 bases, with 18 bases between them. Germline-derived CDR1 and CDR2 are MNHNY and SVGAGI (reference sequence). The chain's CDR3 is CASRLGRGGSYGYTF. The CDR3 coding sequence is TGTGCCAGCAGATTGGGCCGGGGAGGAAGCTATGGCTACACCTTC.

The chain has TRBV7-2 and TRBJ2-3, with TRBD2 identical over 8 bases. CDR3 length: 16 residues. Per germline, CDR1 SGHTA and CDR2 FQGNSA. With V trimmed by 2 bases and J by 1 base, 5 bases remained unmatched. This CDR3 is CASSLWGSGGTDTQYF. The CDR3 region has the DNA TGTGCCAGCAGCTTATGGGGTAGCGGGGGCACAGATACGCAGTATTTT.

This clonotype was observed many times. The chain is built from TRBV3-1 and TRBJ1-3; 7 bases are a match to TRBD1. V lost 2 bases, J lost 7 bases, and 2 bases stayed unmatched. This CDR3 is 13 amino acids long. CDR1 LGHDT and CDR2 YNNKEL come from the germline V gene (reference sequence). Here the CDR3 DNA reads TGTGCCAGCAGCCAATCCAGGGGGAACACCATATATTTT. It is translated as CASSQSRGNTIYF. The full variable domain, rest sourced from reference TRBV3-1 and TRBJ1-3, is DTAVSQTPKYLVTQMGNDKSIKCEQNLGHDTMYWYKQDSKKFLKIMFSYNNKELIINETVPNRFSPKSPDKAHLNLHINSLELGDSAVYFCASSQSRGNTIYFGEGSWLTVV.

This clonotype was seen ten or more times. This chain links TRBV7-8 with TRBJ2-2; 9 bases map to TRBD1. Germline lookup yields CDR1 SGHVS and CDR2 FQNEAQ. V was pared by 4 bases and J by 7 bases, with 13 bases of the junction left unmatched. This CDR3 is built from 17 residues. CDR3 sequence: CASSSSLTGGIGGELFF. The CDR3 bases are TGTGCCAGCAGCTCATCGTTGACAGGGGGAATAGGCGGGGAGCTGTTTTTT.

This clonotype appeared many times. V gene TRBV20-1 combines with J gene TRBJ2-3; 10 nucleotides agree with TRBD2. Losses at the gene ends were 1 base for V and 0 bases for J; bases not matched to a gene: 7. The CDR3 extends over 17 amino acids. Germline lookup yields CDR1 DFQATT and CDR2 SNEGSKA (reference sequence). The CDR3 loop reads CSARVASGGVSTDTQYF. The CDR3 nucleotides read TGCAGTGCTAGAGTTGCTAGCGGGGGCGTAAGCACAGATACGCAGTATTTT.

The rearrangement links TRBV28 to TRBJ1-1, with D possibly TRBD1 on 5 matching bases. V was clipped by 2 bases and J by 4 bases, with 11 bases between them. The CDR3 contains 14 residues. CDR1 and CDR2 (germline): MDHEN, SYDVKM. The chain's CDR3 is CASSLQGRGTEAFF. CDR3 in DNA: TGTGCCAGCAGTTTACAGGGAAGGGGCACTGAAGCTTTCTTT.

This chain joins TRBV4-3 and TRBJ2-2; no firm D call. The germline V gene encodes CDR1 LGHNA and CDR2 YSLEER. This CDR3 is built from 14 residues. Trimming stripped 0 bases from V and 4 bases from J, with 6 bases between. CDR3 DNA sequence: TGCGCCAGCAGCCAAGAAGCACGCACCGGGGAGCTGTTTTTT. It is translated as CASSQEARTGELFF.

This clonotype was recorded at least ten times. CDR3: CASSYSPPAGDTQYF. Here the CDR3 DNA reads TGTGCCAGCAGTTACTCCCCTCCCGCAGGGGATACGCAGTATTTT. V and J are TRBV6-5 and TRBJ2-3, with D possibly being TRBD1 (5 bases). This CDR3 has 15 amino acids. CDR1 MNHEY and CDR2 SVGAGI come from the germline V gene. Trimming stripped 0 bases from V and 6 bases from J, with 13 bases between.

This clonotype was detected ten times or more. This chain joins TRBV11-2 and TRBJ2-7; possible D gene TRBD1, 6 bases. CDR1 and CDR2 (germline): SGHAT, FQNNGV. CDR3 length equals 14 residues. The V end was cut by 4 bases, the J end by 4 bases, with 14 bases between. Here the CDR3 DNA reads TGTGCCAGCAGCTACGACAGGACAGTTTACGAGCAGTACTTC. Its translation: CASSYDRTVYEQYF. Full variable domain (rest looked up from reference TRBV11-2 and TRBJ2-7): EAGVAQSPRYKIIEKRQSVAFWCNPISGHATLYWYQQILGQGPKLLIQFQNNGVVDDSQLPKDRFSAERLKGVDSTLKIQPAKLEDSAVYLCASSYDRTVYEQYFGPGTRLTVT.